Reported below is one T cell receptor (beta chain). The antigen is undetermined. Other DNA sequences in the same sample also yield this CDR3. This entry comes from a study of shared clonotypes between healthy human individuals. Study-level points and caveats: Rarefaction demonstrated incomplete sorted-subset sequencing despite large depth. In general, naive subsets displayed greater estimated richness than memory subsets did.

From germline, CDR1 is MNHEY and CDR2 SMNVEV (reference sequence). Trimming cost V 6 bases and J 1 base; bases outside gene matches: 4. The CDR3 loop spans 15 amino acids. Profiling relied on immunoSEQ multiplex PCR, and the TCRdb table lists in-frame clones only, not all of them. Of about 1 million clones listed, about 76% are singletons. The sequencing sample was made of memory CD4+ T cells sorted from blood. Subset indicated: CD45RA-negative fraction. The receptor comes from a man between 18 and 29 years old in good health. The chain is built from TRBV27 and TRBJ2-7, with 12 positions matching TRBD2. The CDR3 nucleotides are TGTGCCAGCAGCCTGACTAGCGGGGGTTCCTACGAGCAGTACTTC. Translation gives CASSLTSGGSYEQYF.